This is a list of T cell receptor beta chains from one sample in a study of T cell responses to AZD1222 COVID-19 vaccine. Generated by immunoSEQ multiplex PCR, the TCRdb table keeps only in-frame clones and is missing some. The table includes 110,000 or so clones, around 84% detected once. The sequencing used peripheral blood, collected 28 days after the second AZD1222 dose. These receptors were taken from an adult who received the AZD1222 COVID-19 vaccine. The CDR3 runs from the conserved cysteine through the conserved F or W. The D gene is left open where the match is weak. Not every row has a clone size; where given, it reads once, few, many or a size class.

TGTGCCAGCAGCTTCGGCGGGGGGACGGCAGATACGCAGTATTTT	CASSFGGGTADTQYF	TRBD2	NA	TRBV7-3	TRBJ2-3
TGCGCCAGCAGCTTGGAGGGGACAGGGGGCTATGGCTACACCTTC	CASSLEGTGGYGYTF	TRBD1	NA	TRBV5-1	TRBJ1-2
TGTGCCAGCGGGAAGACAGACGATAATGAAAAACTGTTTTTT	CASGKTDDNEKLFF	NA	NA	TRBV5-4	TRBJ1-4
TGCGCCAGCAGCTTGGCGCAGGTAAACAATGAGCAGTTCTTC	CASSLAQVNNEQFF	NA	NA	TRBV5-1	TRBJ2-1
TGTGCCAGCAGTCCGGACGGTAATTCACCCCTCCACTTT	CASSPDGNSPLHF	NA	few	TRBV12-3/TRBV12-4	TRBJ1-6
TGTGCCAGCTCACCACCTGACAGATCCTACGAGCAGTACTTC	CASSPPDRSYEQYF	NA	NA	TRBV18	TRBJ2-7
TGCGCCAGCAGCCACAACGAGGGCATAAACAATGAGCAGTTCTTC	CASSHNEGINNEQFF	NA	NA	TRBV4-1	TRBJ2-1
TGTGCCAGCAGCTTGGATTTAAGCGGGGGGCAAGATACGCAGTATTTT	CASSLDLSGGQDTQYF	TRBD2	NA	TRBV5-4	TRBJ2-3
TGTGCCAGCAGTTCCGTTCGGGACCCTTCCTACGAGCAGTACTTC	CASSSVRDPSYEQYF	NA	NA	TRBV27	TRBJ2-7
TGTGCCAGCAGCTTAGGTTCTTATGGGGCAGGCCGCAGAGCTTTCTTT	CASSLGSYGAGRRAFF	NA	few	TRBV7-9	TRBJ1-1
TGTGCCAGCAGCGTAGGCAGGGTAGAGACCCAGTACTTC	CASSVGRVETQYF	NA	NA	TRBV9	TRBJ2-5
TGTGCCAGCAGCCCGCGACTAGCGGGGAGGGAGCAGTTCTTC	CASSPRLAGREQFF	TRBD2	NA	TRBV7-9	TRBJ2-1
TGTGCCAGCAGTTCCCCGACAGGGCTCGACACAGATACGCAGTATTTT	CASSSPTGLDTDTQYF	TRBD1	NA	TRBV27	TRBJ2-3
TGTGCCATCAGTGACCGGGACAGGTTTTATGAAGCTTTCTTT	CAISDRDRFYEAFF	TRBD1	NA	TRBV10-3	TRBJ1-1
TGTGCCAGCATCAAGGGTGCTCCGTCCTACGAGCAGTACTTC	CASIKGAPSYEQYF	NA	NA	TRBV6-5	TRBJ2-7
TGTGCCAGTAGTGTCTTCGGCGACAGGGGTTCCTACGAGCAGTACTTC	CASSVFGDRGSYEQYF	TRBD1	NA	TRBV19	TRBJ2-7
TGTGCCAGCAGTTACTGGGACAGCCACTATGGCTACACCTTC	CASSYWDSHYGYTF	TRBD1	once	TRBV6-6	TRBJ1-2
TGTGCCAGCAGCTTTACAGGGGGAGAGACCCAGTACTTC	CASSFTGGETQYF	TRBD1	NA	TRBV11-2	TRBJ2-5
TGTGCCAGCAGCCCCAACAGGGCTGGGGCCAACGTCCTGACTTTC	CASSPNRAGANVLTF	NA	NA	TRBV16	TRBJ2-6